The T cell receptor beta chain described here comes from a study of beta chain features in type 1 diabetes listed by TCRdb under 2018. For context, the study as a whole: No differences in mean age, gender distribution, total cell number or subset yield were found between patients and healthy donors. A total of approximately 100,000,000 sorted cells were examined across all samples, and the number of cells per subset was strongly correlated with RNA yield. The study compared the TCRB repertoires of sorted circulating CD4+ T cell subsets in recently diagnosed type 1 diabetes patients with those in matched healthy donors. Regulatory and stem cell-like memory subsets were isolated from only 8 patients and about eight healthy donors, whereas naive and central memory subsets came from all 30 or so donors. The study at large found these results: PCR might favor shorter templates, but patient and control samples were amplified and corrected together, so any skew would affect both groups equally. Fewer insertions and more nucleotide deletions at VDJ recombination sites were observed in patients with type 1 diabetes, implying thymic rearrangement abnormalities. A moderate but significant shortening of TCRB CDR3 length was observed in type 1 diabetes patients in all four CD4+ subsets. Naive, central memory and regulatory TCRB repertoires appeared to be more alike among patients than among healthy donors. Sequencing cDNA rather than genomic DNA could over-represent highly expressing activated cells, although activation and CD3 levels did not differ between groups. Because small numbers of individuals were included in the HLA sub-analyses, any influence of HLA type on TCRB rearrangement was left unresolved.

Each donor gave one peripheral blood draw, averaging approximately 0.12 L, which was collected into heparinised tubes. A BD FACSAria II was used to sort naive, central memory, regulatory and stem cell-like memory CD4+ T cells with a panel that included CD45RO, CCR7, CD25, CD127, CD95 and CD27. A purity above 98% was achieved for all sorted populations. PBMCs were separated immediately by Lymphoprep density gradient centrifugation and were stained directly, without being cultured. Samples were stained and sorted in pairs, with one healthy donor and one patient per experiment, so that batch effects were minimized. The germline V gene (reference sequence) sets CDR1 to GTSNPN and CDR2 to SVGIG. The CDR3 has 11 amino acids, counting the end cysteine and phenylalanine. Only the CDR3 part of the read is kept: 33 bases, read in frame from the first base. Cut back by 5 bases and 4 bases, the V and J ends lie 7 bases apart.

The entire amount of isolated RNA was reverse transcribed using the High Capacity cDNA Reverse Transcription Kit, so the sequenced TCRB transcripts were expressed ones. Deep immunoSEQ sequencing was performed on naive, central memory and regulatory T cell samples, with an average of roughly 3.5 million total reads per sample. Sorted cells were lysed in RLT buffer, and RNA was extracted using DNase-treated RNeasy Micro or Mini kits according to cell number. To prevent cross-contamination, each cell subset was processed individually, whereas patient and healthy donor samples were processed jointly. The immunoSEQ multiplex PCR was used to amplify TCRB sequences from cDNA, yielding 87-bp fragments that span the CDR3 region. Sequencing of the amplicons was done on the Illumina HiSeq platform. In the paper's pipeline: PCR bias was computationally corrected using synthetic template baselines, reads within Hamming distance 2 were collapsed, and singletons that could not be merged were discarded. Reads were aligned to IMGT to assign V, D and J genes, CDR3 length, and insertions or deletions at six rearrangement sites. Within each subset, clonotype counts were normalized to the number of sorted cells before true diversity and Gini coefficients were calculated with the tcR R package. The overlap coefficient, calculated on TCRB nucleotide sequences, was used to measure repertoire sharing. Out-of-frame TCRB sequences from naive cells were analyzed to stand in for the pre-selection repertoire. Held by TCRdb, this immuneACCESS table contains in-frame sequences only and omits some clones. Under half of the omission traces to an unresolved V gene where checked; the cause of the rest is unknown. V, J and clone size are taken as reported in that table, and D and trimming were inferred from the DNA itself. The sample table holds hundreds of thousands of clones, of which roughly 15% were seen once. The ten top clones hold around 0.015% of the sample.

This clone has more than one count but fewer than ten. The specificity of this receptor is unknown. No much larger clone is present one base from it, and per-base qualities are unavailable. Sequencing was done on a sample of naive CD4+ T cells from blood. The sample's cell subset or site label, decoded: true naive CD4+ T cells. The sequence derives from a man younger than 30 with type 1 diabetes. The chain couples TRBV30 to TRBJ2-3, with an unclear D gene assignment. In nucleotide form, the sequence is TGTGCCTGGGAGTCACCAGATACGCAGTATTTT. Translation gives CAWESPDTQYF.